This T cell receptor beta chain was captured in a study of blood T cell repertoires in COVID-19. CDR1 is MNHEY and CDR2 is SMNVEV in the germline V gene (reference sequence). V shed 0 bases, J shed 0 bases, and the junction held 12 bases outside the gene matches. This CDR3 is 19 amino acids long. The assay was immunoSEQ multiplex PCR, and TCRdb's table has in-frame clones only and misses some. The profile covers roughly 250,000 clones, with around four fifths appearing a single time and approximately 4.5% taken by the ten largest. Sequenced sample: peripheral blood. J is TRBJ2-3 and V is TRBV27; 7 bases are a match to TRBD1. This sequence originates from a woman in her sixties or seventies with acute or convalescent COVID-19. The CDR3 sequence: CASSLSGTAFSVSTDTQYF. DNA for the CDR3: TGTGCCAGCAGTTTATCTGGGACAGCGTTTTCTGTTAGCACAGATACGCAGTATTTT.